This record covers a single T cell receptor (beta chain). Its cognate antigen is unknown. This sample stems from a study of CD8+ T cells in alopecia areata. Study summary: Percent affected scalp area, the SALT score, rated treated patients' severity.

General observations from the study: More clonal than normal scalp was lesional scalp, particularly alopecia totalis/universalis.

The sequencing template was cDNA reverse transcribed from extracted RNA. The repertoire was sequenced with immunoSEQ multiplex PCR; TCRdb's copy has only in-frame clones and lacks some. The repertoire holds about 100,000 clones, with roughly 47% as singletons. Noted treatment: oral pan-JAK inhibitor, 5-10 mg twice daily. Germline CDR1 reads SGHRS; CDR2 reads YFSETQ. This CDR3 has 14 residues. Trimming shortened V by 0 bases and J by 0 bases, and 6 bases separated the two germline ends. The material was CD8+ T cells sorted from blood, obtained at week 24, from a patient treated with tofacitinib. The V and J genes are TRBV5-1 and TRBJ2-5; D is unresolved. This clonotype was sampled from a human donor with alopecia areata. Here the CDR3 reads CASSLVRYQETQYF. Written as DNA, the CDR3 is TGCGCCAGCAGCTTGGTACGGTACCAAGAGACCCAGTACTTC.